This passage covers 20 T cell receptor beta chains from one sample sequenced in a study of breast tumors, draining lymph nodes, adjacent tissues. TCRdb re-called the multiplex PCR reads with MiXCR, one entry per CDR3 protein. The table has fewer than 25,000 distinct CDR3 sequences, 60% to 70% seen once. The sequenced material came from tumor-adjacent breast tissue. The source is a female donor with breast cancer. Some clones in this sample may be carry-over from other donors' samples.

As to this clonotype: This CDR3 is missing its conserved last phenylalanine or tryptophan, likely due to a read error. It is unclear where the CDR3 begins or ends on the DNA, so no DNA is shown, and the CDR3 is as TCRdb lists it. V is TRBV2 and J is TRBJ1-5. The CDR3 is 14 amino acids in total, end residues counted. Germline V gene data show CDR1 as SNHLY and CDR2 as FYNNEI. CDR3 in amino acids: CASSGFDSNQPQRL.

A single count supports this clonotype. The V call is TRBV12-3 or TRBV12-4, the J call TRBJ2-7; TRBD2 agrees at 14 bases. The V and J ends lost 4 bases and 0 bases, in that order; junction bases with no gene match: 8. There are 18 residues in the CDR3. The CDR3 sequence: CASSWVPGTSGSSYEQYF. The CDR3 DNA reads TGTGCCAGCAGTTGGGTGCCCGGGACTAGCGGGAGCTCCTACGAGCAGTACTTC.

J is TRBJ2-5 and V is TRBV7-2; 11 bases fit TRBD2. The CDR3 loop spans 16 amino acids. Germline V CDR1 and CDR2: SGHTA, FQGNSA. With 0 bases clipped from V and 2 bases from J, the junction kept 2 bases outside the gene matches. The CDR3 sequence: CASSLAGLAEQETQYF. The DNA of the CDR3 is TGTGCCAGCAGCTTAGCGGGACTAGCGGAACAAGAGACCCAGTACTTC.

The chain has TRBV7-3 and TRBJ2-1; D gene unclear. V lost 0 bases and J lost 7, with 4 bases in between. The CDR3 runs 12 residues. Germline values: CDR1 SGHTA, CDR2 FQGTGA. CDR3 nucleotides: TGTGCCAGCAGCTTAACAAATAATGAGCAGTTCTTC. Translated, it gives CASSLTNNEQFF.

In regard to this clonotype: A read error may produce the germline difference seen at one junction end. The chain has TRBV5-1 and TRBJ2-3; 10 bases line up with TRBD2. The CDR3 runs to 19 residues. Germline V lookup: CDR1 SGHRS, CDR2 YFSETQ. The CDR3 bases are TGCGCCAGCACCCGTTCCGGGACTAGCGAACTAGGTCGTAAAGATACGCAGTACTTT. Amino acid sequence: CASTRSGTSELGRKDTQYF.

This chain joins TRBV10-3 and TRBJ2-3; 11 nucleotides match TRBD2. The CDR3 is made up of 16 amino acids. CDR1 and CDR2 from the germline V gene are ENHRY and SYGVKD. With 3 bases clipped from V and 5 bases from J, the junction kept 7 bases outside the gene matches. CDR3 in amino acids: CAISEQLAGEGDTQYF. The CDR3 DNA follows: TGTGCCATCAGTGAACAACTAGCGGGAGAAGGAGATACGCAGTATTTT.

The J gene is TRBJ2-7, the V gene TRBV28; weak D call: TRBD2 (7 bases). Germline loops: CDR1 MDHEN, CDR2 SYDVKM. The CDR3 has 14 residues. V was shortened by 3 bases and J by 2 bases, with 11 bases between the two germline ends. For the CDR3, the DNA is TGTGCCAGCAGTTTCGGGGGGCCACCCTACGAGCAGTACTTC. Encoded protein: CASSFGGPPYEQYF.

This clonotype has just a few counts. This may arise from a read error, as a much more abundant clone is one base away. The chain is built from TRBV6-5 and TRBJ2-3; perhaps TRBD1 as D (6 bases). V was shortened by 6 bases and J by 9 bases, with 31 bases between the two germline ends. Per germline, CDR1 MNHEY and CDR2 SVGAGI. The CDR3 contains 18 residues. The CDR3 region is CASSKALGGTVRGATQYF. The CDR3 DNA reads TGTGCCAGCAGCAAGGCCCTTGGGGGTACGGTCAGGGGTGCGACGCAGTATTTT.

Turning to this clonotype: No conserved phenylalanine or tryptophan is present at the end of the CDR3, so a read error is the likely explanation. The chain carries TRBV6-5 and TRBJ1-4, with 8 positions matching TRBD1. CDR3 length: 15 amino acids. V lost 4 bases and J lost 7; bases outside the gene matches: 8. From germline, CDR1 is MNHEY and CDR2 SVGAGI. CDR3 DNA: TGTGCCAGCAGTTCACAGGGGGGTGATGTTGAAAAACTGTTTTCT. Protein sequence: CASSSQGGDVEKLFS.

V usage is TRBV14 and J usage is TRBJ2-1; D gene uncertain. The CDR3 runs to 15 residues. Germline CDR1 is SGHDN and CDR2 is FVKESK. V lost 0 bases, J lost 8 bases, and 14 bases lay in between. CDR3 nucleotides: TGTGCCAGCAGCCAAGATAGATATGCAAGCGATGAGCAGTTCTTC. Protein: CASSQDRYASDEQFF.

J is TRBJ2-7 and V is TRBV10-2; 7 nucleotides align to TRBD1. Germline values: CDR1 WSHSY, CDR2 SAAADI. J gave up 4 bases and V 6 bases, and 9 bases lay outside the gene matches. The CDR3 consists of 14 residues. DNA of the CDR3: TGCGCCAGCAGAGGGACAGATCCTAAATACGAGCAGTACTTC. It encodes CASRGTDPKYEQYF.

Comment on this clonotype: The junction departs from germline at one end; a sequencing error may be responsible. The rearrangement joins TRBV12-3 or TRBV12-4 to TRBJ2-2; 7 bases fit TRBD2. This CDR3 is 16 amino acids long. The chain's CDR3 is CTSSPQLAKNTGELFF. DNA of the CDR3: TGTACCAGCAGCCCACAACTAGCGAAGAACACCGGGGAGCTGTTTTTT.

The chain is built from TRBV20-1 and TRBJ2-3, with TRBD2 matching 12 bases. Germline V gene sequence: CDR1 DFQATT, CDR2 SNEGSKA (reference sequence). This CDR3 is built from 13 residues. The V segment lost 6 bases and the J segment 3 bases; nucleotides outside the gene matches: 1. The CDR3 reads CSATSGRTDTQYF. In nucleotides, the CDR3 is TGCAGTGCCACTAGCGGGAGGACAGATACGCAGTATTTT.

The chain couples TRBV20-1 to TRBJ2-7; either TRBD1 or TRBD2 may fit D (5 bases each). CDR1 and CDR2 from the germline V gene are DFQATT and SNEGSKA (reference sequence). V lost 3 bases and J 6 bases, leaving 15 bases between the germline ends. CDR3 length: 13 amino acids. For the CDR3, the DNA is TGCAGTGCTAGTGTGTGGGACCAGGCCGAGCAGTACTTC. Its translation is CSASVWDQAEQYF.

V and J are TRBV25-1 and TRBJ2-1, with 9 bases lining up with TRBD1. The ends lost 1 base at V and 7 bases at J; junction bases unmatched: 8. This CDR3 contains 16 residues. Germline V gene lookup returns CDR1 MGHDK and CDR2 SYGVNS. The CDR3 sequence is CASSELDRGDWNEQFF. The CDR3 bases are TGTGCCAGCAGTGAATTGGACAGGGGTGATTGGAATGAGCAGTTCTTC. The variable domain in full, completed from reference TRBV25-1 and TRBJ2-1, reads EADIYQTPRYLVIGTGKKITLECSQTMGHDKMYWYQQDPGMELHLIHYSYGVNSTEKGDLSSESTVSRIRTEHFPLTLESARPSHTSQYLCASSELDRGDWNEQFFGPGTRLTVL.

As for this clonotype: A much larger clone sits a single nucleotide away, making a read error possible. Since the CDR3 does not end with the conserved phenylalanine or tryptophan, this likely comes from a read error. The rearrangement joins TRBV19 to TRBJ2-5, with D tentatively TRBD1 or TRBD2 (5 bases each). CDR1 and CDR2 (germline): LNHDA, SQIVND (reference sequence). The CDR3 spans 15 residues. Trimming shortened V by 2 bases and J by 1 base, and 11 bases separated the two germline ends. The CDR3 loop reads CASSIRSGGQETQYL. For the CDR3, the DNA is TGTGCCAGTAGTATACGTAGTGGGGGCCAAGAGACCCAGTACCTC.

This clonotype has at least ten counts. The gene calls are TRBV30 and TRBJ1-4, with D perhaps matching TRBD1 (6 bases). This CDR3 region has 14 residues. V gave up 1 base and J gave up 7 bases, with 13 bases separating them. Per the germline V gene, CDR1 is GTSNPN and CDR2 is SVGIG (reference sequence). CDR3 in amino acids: CAWSAQGSFEKLFF. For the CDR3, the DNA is TGTGCCTGGAGTGCACAGGGCTCCTTTGAAAAACTGTTTTTT.

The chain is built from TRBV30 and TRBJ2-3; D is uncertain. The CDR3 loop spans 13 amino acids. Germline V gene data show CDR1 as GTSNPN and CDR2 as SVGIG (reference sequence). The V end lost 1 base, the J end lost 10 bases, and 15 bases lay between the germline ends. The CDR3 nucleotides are TGTGCCTGGAGTGCCGACCCCCGTGGTGCGCAGTATTTT. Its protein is CAWSADPRGAQYF. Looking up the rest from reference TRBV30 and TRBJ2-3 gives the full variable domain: SQTIHQWPATLVQPVGSPLSLECTVEGTSNPNLYWYRQAAGRGLQLLFYSVGIGQISSEVPQNLSASRPQDRQFILSSKKLLLSDSGFYLCAWSADPRGAQYFGPGTRLTVL.

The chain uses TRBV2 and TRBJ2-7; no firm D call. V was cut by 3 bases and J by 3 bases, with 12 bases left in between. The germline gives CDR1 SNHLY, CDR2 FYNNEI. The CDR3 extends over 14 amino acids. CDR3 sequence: CASSEPKNLYEQYF. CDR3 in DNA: TGTGCCAGCAGTGAGCCCAAAAACCTCTACGAGCAGTACTTC.

CDR3 sequence reads: CASSFLTFGSYEQYF. Here the CDR3 DNA reads TGTGCCAGCAGCTTTCTGACCTTCGGCTCCTACGAGCAGTACTTC. The chain joins TRBV5-6 to TRBJ2-7; D gene ambiguous. The CDR3 totals 15 residues. Trimming left V 2 bases short and J 0 bases short, with 12 bases between. Germline V gives CDR1 SGHDT, CDR2 YYEEEE.